The table lists the clone carrying this TCR beta chain with a few counts. Sample-barcoded 5' priming and a J-beta primer mix drove a second PCR of 7 to 11 cycles. From the 5' RACE reads, TCRdb called clonotypes with MiXCR, one entry per CDR3 protein. The sample shows 900,000 to 950,000 distinct CDR3 sequences, 25% to 35% of them seen only once. Donor samples were obtained from healthy Caucasian individuals from Russia, aged 6 to 90. V lost 6 bases to trimming and J lost 7 bases; unmatched junction nucleotides: 5. The CDR3 has 13 amino acids. CDR1 is MNHEY, CDR2 SMNVEV, per germline (reference sequence). These data are taken from a study of blood T cells in healthy people across ages. This sample also appeared in a second study, on T cells of mothers and their children. This second report adds: Donors comprised a few healthy Caucasian mothers plus their six children.

This sequence originates from a woman in her 40s in good health. Sequenced material: blood. This chain uses TRBV27 with TRBJ1-2; 10 bases are shared with TRBD1. This chain's CDR3 is CASRGQGKGGYTF. DNA of the CDR3: TGTGCCAGCAGGGGACAGGGGAAGGGTGGCTACACCTTC.